The rows below give T cell receptor beta chains drawn from one sample of a study of neurological immune-mediated disorders. TCRdb reprocessed the 5' RACE reads via MiXCR and lists one record per CDR3 protein. The data contain roughly 39,000 distinct CDR3 sequences, about 4.4% of them seen just once; the ten biggest clones take up roughly 9%. Material for sequencing was CD4+ T cells from blood. These receptors were collected from a man between 18 and 35 years old in good health. The CDR3 runs from the conserved cysteine through the conserved F or W. The order of the fields is clone size, V gene, D gene, J gene, CDR3 DNA, CDR3 protein. A D gene is named only where the DNA matches it firmly. Size tells how often a clone was seen (once, few, many) or the class of an expanded clone, and some rows leave it out.

clone_size: many
v_call: TRBV5-1
d_call: TRBD2
j_call: TRBJ2-3
cdr3_nt: TGCGCCAGCACCCTACCAAGCGGGGCAAGAGATACGCAGTATTTT
cdr3_aa: CASTLPSGARDTQYF

clone_size: many
v_call: TRBV5-1
d_call: .
j_call: TRBJ2-1
cdr3_nt: TGCGCCAGCAGCTCGCATGCGGGGAATGAGCAGTTCTTC
cdr3_aa: CASSSHAGNEQFF

clone_size: many
v_call: TRBV6-5
d_call: TRBD2
j_call: TRBJ2-3
cdr3_nt: TGTGCCAGCAGTTACTCTGGTAGCGGGGGGGTTCGGGCAGATACGCAGTATTTT
cdr3_aa: CASSYSGSGGVRADTQYF

clone_size: many
v_call: TRBV6-1
d_call: .
j_call: TRBJ1-5
cdr3_nt: TGTGCCAGCAGCTTCGACAATAGCAATCAGCCCCAGCATTTT
cdr3_aa: CASSFDNSNQPQHF

clone_size: many
v_call: TRBV2
d_call: .
j_call: TRBJ2-1
cdr3_nt: TGTGCCAGCAGCCCCTCAGGGAGCGGTGTCTTC
cdr3_aa: CASSPSGSGVF

clone_size: many
v_call: TRBV10-3
d_call: TRBD1
j_call: TRBJ2-1
cdr3_nt: TGTGCCATCAGTGTGACTTGGGACAGGGGGGACAATGAGCAGTTCTTC
cdr3_aa: CAISVTWDRGDNEQFF

clone_size: many
v_call: TRBV5-1
d_call: .
j_call: TRBJ2-3
cdr3_nt: TGCGCCAGCAGCTTGGCGCAGGGCACAGATACGCAGTATTTT
cdr3_aa: CASSLAQGTDTQYF

clone_size: many
v_call: TRBV20-1
d_call: .
j_call: TRBJ1-4
cdr3_nt: TGCAGTGCTAGGTGGCCTCCTAATGAAAAACTGTTTTTT
cdr3_aa: CSARWPPNEKLFF

clone_size: many
v_call: TRBV5-1
d_call: TRBD1
j_call: TRBJ1-1
cdr3_nt: TGCGCCAGCAGCTCTGGGACAGGGTCTTCTTTTGCTGAAGCTTTCTTT
cdr3_aa: CASSSGTGSSFAEAFF

clone_size: many
v_call: TRBV10-3
d_call: .
j_call: TRBJ2-5
cdr3_nt: TGTGCCATCAGTGAGCAACCGGGCCACCAAGAGACCCAGTACTTC
cdr3_aa: CAISEQPGHQETQYF

clone_size: many
v_call: TRBV7-2
d_call: TRBD1
j_call: TRBJ1-2
cdr3_nt: TGTGCCAGCACCTTACAGGGGTTGGACTATGGCTACACCTTC
cdr3_aa: CASTLQGLDYGYTF

clone_size: many
v_call: TRBV7-6
d_call: .
j_call: TRBJ2-2
cdr3_nt: TGTGCCAGCAGCTTAGCGGGCACGACGTTAGCCGGGGAGCTGTTTTTT
cdr3_aa: CASSLAGTTLAGELFF

clone_size: many
v_call: TRBV18
d_call: .
j_call: TRBJ1-5
cdr3_nt: TGTGCCAGCTCACCACCGGGTTCAGGTGATCGGCAGCCCCAGCATTTT
cdr3_aa: CASSPPGSGDRQPQHF

clone_size: .
v_call: TRBV6-6
d_call: .
j_call: TRBJ1-1
cdr3_nt: TGTGCCAGCAGCCGGTCGGGGGGAGCTTTCTTT
cdr3_aa: CASSRSGGAFF

clone_size: many
v_call: TRBV9
d_call: TRBD1
j_call: TRBJ2-7
cdr3_nt: TGTGCCAGCAGCGCAGCGGGACAGGGAAAATACGAGCAGTACTTC
cdr3_aa: CASSAAGQGKYEQYF

clone_size: many
v_call: TRBV20-1
d_call: .
j_call: TRBJ2-5
cdr3_nt: TGCAGTACTTATGGGGGGGGGGCCGGAGAGACCCAGTACTTC
cdr3_aa: CSTYGGGAGETQYF

clone_size: many
v_call: TRBV20-1
d_call: TRBD2
j_call: TRBJ2-3
cdr3_nt: TGCAGTGCTGGGGGACTAGCGGGGGCACGCACAGATACGCAGTATTTT
cdr3_aa: CSAGGLAGARTDTQYF

clone_size: .
v_call: TRBV7-9
d_call: TRBD1
j_call: TRBJ1-3
cdr3_nt: TGTGCCAGCAGCTTTCAGGGGGCGAGTGGAAACACCATATATTTT
cdr3_aa: CASSFQGASGNTIYF

clone_size: many
v_call: TRBV29-1
d_call: TRBD1
j_call: TRBJ1-2
cdr3_nt: TGCAGCGCTGGACAGGGGGGCGGCTACACCTTC
cdr3_aa: CSAGQGGGYTF

clone_size: many
v_call: TRBV6-1
d_call: .
j_call: TRBJ1-5
cdr3_nt: TGTGCCAGCAGTTCCGAACTCAATCAGCCCCAGCATTTT
cdr3_aa: CASSSELNQPQHF

clone_size: many
v_call: TRBV7-3
d_call: .
j_call: TRBJ2-7
cdr3_nt: TGTGCCAGCAGCCCAACCCCGCCAGGGAGTGGTCCCTACGAGCAGTACTTC
cdr3_aa: CASSPTPPGSGPYEQYF

clone_size: many
v_call: TRBV7-9
d_call: .
j_call: TRBJ2-5
cdr3_nt: TGTGCCAGCAGCTTCGAGTATTCGCCCCAGTACTTC
cdr3_aa: CASSFEYSPQYF

clone_size: many
v_call: TRBV5-6
d_call: .
j_call: TRBJ1-4
cdr3_nt: TGTGCCAGCGGACCGTTGGGGGGGATCGGGGAAAAACTGTTTTTT
cdr3_aa: CASGPLGGIGEKLFF

clone_size: many
v_call: TRBV7-6
d_call: .
j_call: TRBJ1-1
cdr3_nt: TGTGCCAGCAGCTTAGACGGCGGTAACGGGAACACTGAAGCTTTCTTT
cdr3_aa: CASSLDGGNGNTEAFF

clone_size: many
v_call: TRBV20-1
d_call: .
j_call: TRBJ1-1
cdr3_nt: TGCAGTGCTAGTGAGGACAACACTGAAGCTTTCTTT
cdr3_aa: CSASEDNTEAFF

clone_size: many
v_call: TRBV20-1
d_call: .
j_call: TRBJ1-1
cdr3_nt: TGCAGTGCCTCCATTCCAATGAACACTGAAGCTTTCTTT
cdr3_aa: CSASIPMNTEAFF

clone_size: many
v_call: TRBV30
d_call: .
j_call: TRBJ2-3
cdr3_nt: TGTGCCTGGGGACAGAACACAGATACGCAGTATTTT
cdr3_aa: CAWGQNTDTQYF

clone_size: few
v_call: TRBV27
d_call: TRBD1
j_call: TRBJ2-7
cdr3_nt: TGTGCCAGCAGGCCAAACAGGGGGTCCTACGAGCAGTACTTC
cdr3_aa: CASRPNRGSYEQYF

clone_size: many
v_call: TRBV6-2/TRBV6-3
d_call: .
j_call: TRBJ2-1
cdr3_nt: TGTGCCAGCAGTTACTATATTGAGCAGTTCTTC
cdr3_aa: CASSYYIEQFF

clone_size: many
v_call: TRBV20-1
d_call: TRBD1
j_call: TRBJ2-5
cdr3_nt: TGCAGTGTTAGCGGGACAGGGGGATCCCAAGCGACCCAGTACTTC
cdr3_aa: CSVSGTGGSQATQYF

clone_size: many
v_call: TRBV6-2/TRBV6-3
d_call: .
j_call: TRBJ1-1
cdr3_nt: TGTGCCAGCAGGAACCAGCTGGGTACTGAAGCTTTCTTT
cdr3_aa: CASRNQLGTEAFF

clone_size: many
v_call: TRBV7-8
d_call: .
j_call: TRBJ2-1
cdr3_nt: TGTGCCAGCAGCTTATCCCCAGGGGGAGGTCGGAATGAGCAGTTCTTC
cdr3_aa: CASSLSPGGGRNEQFF

clone_size: many
v_call: TRBV7-2
d_call: TRBD1
j_call: TRBJ1-4
cdr3_nt: TGTGCCAGCAGCCGCGGACAGGGACGTGAAAAACTGTTTTTT
cdr3_aa: CASSRGQGREKLFF

clone_size: many
v_call: TRBV20-1
d_call: .
j_call: TRBJ2-3
cdr3_nt: TGCAGTGCTGTGAGGGGGACCACAGATACGCAGTATTTT
cdr3_aa: CSAVRGTTDTQYF

clone_size: many
v_call: TRBV20-1
d_call: .
j_call: TRBJ1-5
cdr3_nt: TGCAGTGCTAGCGGCAATCAGCCCCAGCATTTT
cdr3_aa: CSASGNQPQHF

clone_size: many
v_call: TRBV10-2
d_call: .
j_call: TRBJ1-1
cdr3_nt: TGCGCCAGCAGTGACCCGTACGGGACTGAAGCTTTCTTT
cdr3_aa: CASSDPYGTEAFF

clone_size: many
v_call: TRBV5-1
d_call: .
j_call: TRBJ2-1
cdr3_nt: TGCGCCAGCAGCTTGGGGGTAGGCTACAATGAGCAGTTCTTC
cdr3_aa: CASSLGVGYNEQFF

clone_size: many
v_call: TRBV3-1
d_call: .
j_call: TRBJ1-2
cdr3_nt: TGTGCCAGCAGCCAAGTAGCTAACTATGGCTACACCTTC
cdr3_aa: CASSQVANYGYTF

clone_size: many
v_call: TRBV6-2/TRBV6-3
d_call: .
j_call: TRBJ2-3
cdr3_nt: TGTGCCAGCAGTGACCAGATTTCGCAGTATTTT
cdr3_aa: CASSDQISQYF

clone_size: many
v_call: TRBV5-1
d_call: TRBD1
j_call: TRBJ2-5
cdr3_nt: TGCGCCAGCCTGACCGGGACAGGTCACCCAGAGACCCAGTACTTC
cdr3_aa: CASLTGTGHPETQYF

clone_size: .
v_call: TRBV5-1
d_call: .
j_call: TRBJ1-4
cdr3_nt: TGCGCCAGCAGCTCGATCTTACGGACACCCCCGACAACCAATGAAAAACTGTTTTTT
cdr3_aa: CASSSILRTPPTTNEKLFF

clone_size: many
v_call: TRBV7-2
d_call: .
j_call: TRBJ2-1
cdr3_nt: TGTGCCAGCAGGGATCTCTGGCGGCTACTGGGGAATGAGCAGTTCTTC
cdr3_aa: CASRDLWRLLGNEQFF

clone_size: many
v_call: TRBV3-1
d_call: TRBD1
j_call: TRBJ1-2
cdr3_nt: TGTGCCAGCAGCCAAGATGGCACAGGGGCCTATGGCTACACCTTC
cdr3_aa: CASSQDGTGAYGYTF

clone_size: many
v_call: TRBV6-2/TRBV6-3
d_call: .
j_call: TRBJ1-5
cdr3_nt: TGTGCCAGCAGTTCAACTACCAATCAGCCCCAGCATTTT
cdr3_aa: CASSSTTNQPQHF

clone_size: many
v_call: TRBV20-1
d_call: TRBD1
j_call: TRBJ1-6
cdr3_nt: TGCAGTGCTAGAGTCTCCGGACAGGACTTTAATTCACCCCTCCACTTT
cdr3_aa: CSARVSGQDFNSPLHF

clone_size: many
v_call: TRBV5-1
d_call: TRBD1
j_call: TRBJ2-7
cdr3_nt: TGCGCCAGCAGCACCCGGACAGGGCGGGACGAGCAGTACTTC
cdr3_aa: CASSTRTGRDEQYF

clone_size: many
v_call: TRBV12-3/TRBV12-4
d_call: .
j_call: TRBJ2-1
cdr3_nt: TGTGCCAGCAGTCCCCTCCGGGGGTGGTACAATGAGCAGTTCTTC
cdr3_aa: CASSPLRGWYNEQFF

clone_size: many
v_call: TRBV10-3
d_call: TRBD1
j_call: TRBJ1-1
cdr3_nt: TGTGCCATCAGAGGACAGGGGGCGACTGAAGCTTTCTTT
cdr3_aa: CAIRGQGATEAFF

clone_size: many
v_call: TRBV10-3
d_call: TRBD1
j_call: TRBJ1-1
cdr3_nt: TGTGCCATCAAGGGGGCGAGCGGCACTGAAGCTTTCTTT
cdr3_aa: CAIKGASGTEAFF

clone_size: many
v_call: TRBV10-3
d_call: .
j_call: TRBJ2-1
cdr3_nt: TGTGCCATCAGTGAGTCGGCGGAGGGTGGGTACAATGAGCAGTTCTTC
cdr3_aa: CAISESAEGGYNEQFF

clone_size: many
v_call: TRBV7-9
d_call: .
j_call: TRBJ1-6
cdr3_nt: TGTGCCAGCAGCGGCGGGACAACCTATAATTCACCCCTCCACTTT
cdr3_aa: CASSGGTTYNSPLHF

clone_size: few
v_call: TRBV19
d_call: .
j_call: TRBJ2-5
cdr3_nt: TGTGCCAGTAGTATATCCCCGTCAGGGTCGGAGACCCAGTACTTC
cdr3_aa: CASSISPSGSETQYF

clone_size: many
v_call: TRBV10-3
d_call: .
j_call: TRBJ1-1
cdr3_nt: TGTGCCATCAGTTCCCATTCGAACACTGAAGCTTTCTTT
cdr3_aa: CAISSHSNTEAFF

clone_size: many
v_call: TRBV20-1
d_call: TRBD1
j_call: TRBJ2-7
cdr3_nt: TGCAGTGCTCGGACAGGGAACTCCTACGAGCAGTACTTC
cdr3_aa: CSARTGNSYEQYF